This record concerns one TCR beta chain sequence. The clone's antigen remains unknown. No much larger clonotype is one base removed from it; base qualities were not supplied. Trimming costs V 7 bases and J 0 bases, and their ends lie 22 bases apart. The CDR3 holds 19 amino acids from the cysteine to the phenylalanine. CDR3 DNA is the only sequence kept; it has 57 bases, read in frame from the first base. The germline V gene (reference sequence) sets CDR1 to LNHDA and CDR2 to SQIVND. Collaborating institutions collected whole blood in K2EDTA tubes following their own protocols. For TCRbeta analysis, collaborators shipped samples in one of three forms: frozen whole blood, isolated PBMCs, or DNA extracted from either of those sample types. The immunoSEQ Assay, a bias-controlled multiplex PCR, was used to amplify TCRbeta CDR3 regions from genomic DNA. Processing in the source paper ran as follows. Within the assay, amplification of reference gene primers was used to estimate how many nucleated cells each sample contained. Sequence reads were collapsed and filtered to measure the absolute abundance of every unique TCRbeta CDR3 rearrangement. For each sample, productive Simpson clonality was calculated by taking the square root of Simpson's diversity index across productive rearrangements. TCRdb re-hosts the immuneACCESS table, in-frame sequences only. Its copies lack some clones; in the studies checked, an unresolved V gene accounts for under half of them, and the cause for the rest is not known. Clone size and the V and J calls come from that table; the DNA yielded D and trimming. The sample data list roughly 150,000 clones, and about four fifths of these were observed just once. The ten largest account for about 15% of the sample.

The data belong to a study of blood T cell repertoires in COVID-19 (dated by TCRdb to the early 2020s). For context, the study as a whole: Samples from collaborators originated in the United States, Italy and Spain and spanned both the acute and convalescent phases of COVID-19. The dataset comprised deeply sampled blood TCRbeta repertoires from subjects exposed to, actively infected with, or recovered from COVID-19. Where HLA class I and class II types were available, the types were taken from metadata supplied by the sample provider, not from assay-based typing. The sample metadata nearly always contained a de-identified subject ID, COVID-19 status, age in years and sex. Samples came from the ongoing ImmuneRACE study (first 160 participants) plus 1,254 subjects from 6 global collaborators. The repertoires were made available in a free public database intended to serve as a resource for research on the immune response to SARS-CoV-2. The material from the prospective study consisted of cDNA or gDNA derived from T cells, B-cell-depleted T cells, or PBMCs.

Study-wide findings and limitations: The amount of clinical and demographic metadata varied by source and participant and was provided uncurated.

The receptor was isolated from a human donor with acute or convalescent COVID-19. The donor label of this sample is uncertain. The sequencing sample was made of peripheral blood. The sequence is built from TRBV19 and TRBJ1-6; perhaps TRBD1 is the D gene, with 5 bases matching. Read as DNA, the sequence is TGTGCCAGTAACCTCGGGTCCCAGGGCCTCCGCTCCTATAATTCACCCCTCCACTTT. It translates to CASNLGSQGLRSYNSPLHF.